This T cell receptor beta chain derives from a study of T cells in Graves' hyperthyroidism and ophthalmopathy. The germline CDR1 and CDR2 sequences are SGHAT and FQNNGV. The CDR3 covers 16 residues. V lost 1 base to trimming and J lost 9 bases; unmatched junction nucleotides: 11. RNA transcripts were the template for amplifying TCR beta CDR3 regions. The HTBI primer set drove a first-round RT-PCR of the TCR CDR3. TCRdb independently ran MiXCR on the multiplex PCR reads; one entry per CDR3 protein. The sample yields a few hundred thousand distinct CDR3 sequences, 15% to 19% seen once. This clonotype was seen only a few times. Graves' hyperthyroidism was deemed stable given no ophthalmopathy progression within 18 months. These patients, aged 18 to 65, had recently diagnosed hyperthyroidism lasting under 2 months. The study based diagnoses on clinical symptoms, serum thyroxine and TRAb, thyroid ultrasound and orbital computed tomography.

The V call is TRBV11-2, the J call TRBJ2-1; 8 nucleotides match TRBD2. What was sequenced was blood. This receptor was identified in a woman under 30 with Graves' hyperthyroidism. The CDR3 DNA sequence: TGTGCCAGCAGCTTAGCAGTGACTAGCGCCCATCCTGAGCAGTTCTTC. Encoded protein: CASSLAVTSAHPEQFF.